The clone carrying this T cell receptor beta chain has just a few counts. Its specificity is not known. The sample originates from a study of blood T cells in healthy people across ages. With 3 bases removed from V and 4 bases from J, the gap between germline ends came to 17 bases. CDR3 length equals 15 residues. The germline CDR1 and CDR2 sequences are SGDLS and YYNGEE. The use of a sample-barcoded 5' primer and a J-beta primer mix characterized a second PCR of about 7 to 12 cycles. TCRdb passed the 5' RACE reads through MiXCR, listing each CDR3 protein once. The sample has 700,000 to 900,000 distinct CDR3 sequences, approximately 53% seen once. Whole-study findings and limits: A greater number of naive CD4+ cells and higher diversity distinguished long-lived donors from aged donors.

Peripheral blood, about 10 milliliters per donor, was collected. This clonotype was obtained from a man aged 80 or over in good health. The rearrangement links TRBV9 to TRBJ2-7; D is possibly TRBD2 (6 bases). Sequencing was performed on blood. CDR3 nucleotides: TGTGCCAGCAGCGAGGCGACCGGGACTCAATACGAGCAGTACTTC. Its translation is CASSEATGTQYEQYF.